What follows are 9 T cell receptor beta chains derived from one specimen sequenced in a study of T cell responses to AZD1222 COVID-19 vaccine (dated by TCRdb to 2020 to 2022). The library was built by means of the immunoSEQ multiplex PCR assay. Held by TCRdb, this immuneACCESS table contains in-frame sequences only and omits some clones. Under half of the omission traces to an unresolved V gene where checked; the cause of the rest is unknown. Across this sample there are fewer than 180,000 clones, with more than 90% seen only once. The ten largest make up 2.5% to 4% of the sample. What the time point label conveys for this sample: about 28 days (+/-7) after the second vaccine dose. Source: peripheral blood, taken 28 days after the second AZD1222 dose. All receptors derive from an adult who received the AZD1222 COVID-19 vaccine.

The rearrangement links TRBV4-3 to TRBJ2-2; D unclear. Trimming removed 3 bases from V and 8 bases from J, with 19 bases in between. This CDR3 comprises 16 residues. Looked up from germline, CDR1 is LGHNA and CDR2 is YSLEER. The CDR3 nucleotides are TGCGCCAGCAGCCAGTCCTTTATGACCCTTTCAGGGGAGCTGTTTTTT. Its translation: CASSQSFMTLSGELFF.

V and J are TRBV6-5 and TRBJ2-3; 8 nucleotides line up with TRBD2. The ends lost 6 bases at V and 4 bases at J; junction bases unmatched: 6. The CDR3 spans 14 residues. Germline CDR1 and CDR2: MNHEY and SVGAGI. The CDR3 nucleotides are TGTGCCAGCAGGGTCCCGGGGGGGGCAGATACGCAGTATTTT. It yields the protein CASRVPGGADTQYF.

The chain uses TRBV6-2 or TRBV6-3 and TRBJ1-2; TRBD1 agrees at 8 bases. This CDR3 has 13 amino acids. V shed 5 bases and J 8 bases; nucleotides not matched to a gene: 7. Germline loops: CDR1 MNHEY, CDR2 SVGEGT. CDR3 amino acids: CASSHGQGTGYTF. The DNA for the CDR3 is TGTGCCAGCAGTCACGGACAGGGAACCGGCTACACCTTC.

This clone has only one observation. The chain employs TRBV7-9 and TRBJ1-1, with D possibly TRBD1 on 6 matching bases. The CDR3 runs 15 residues. V was pared by 2 bases and J by 1 base, with 11 bases between. The V gene's germline CDR1 is SEHNR and CDR2 FQNEAQ (reference sequence). CDR3 coding DNA: TGTGCCAGCAGCTTATGGGGCAGGGGGAACACTGAAGCTTTCTTT. Its translation: CASSLWGRGNTEAFF. Full variable domain (missing parts from reference TRBV7-9 and TRBJ1-1): DTGVSQNPRHKITKRGQNVTFRCDPISEHNRLYWYRQTLGQGPEFLTYFQNEAQLEKSRLLSDRFSAERPKGSFSTLEIQRTEQGDSAMYLCASSLWGRGNTEAFFGQGTRLTVV.

This sequence joins TRBV5-6 and TRBJ2-1; 11 nucleotides line up with TRBD2. The germline V gene encodes CDR1 SGHDT and CDR2 YYEEEE. The length of the CDR3 is 15 residues. V lost 7 bases to trimming and J lost 6 bases; unmatched junction nucleotides: 9. The CDR3 region is CASRYLSGRANEQFF. Here the CDR3 DNA reads TGTGCCAGCCGGTACCTTAGCGGGAGGGCCAATGAGCAGTTCTTC.

This chain links TRBV18 with TRBJ2-1, with D tentatively TRBD2 (6 bases). V was clipped by 3 bases and J by 5 bases, with 11 bases between them. CDR3 length: 14 residues. Per germline, CDR1 KGHSH and CDR2 LQKENI. CDR3 sequence (DNA): TGTGCCAGCTCACCTGGCGGGATGGACAATGAGCAGTTCTTC. Translation: CASSPGGMDNEQFF.

The CDR3 loop is CAWIQGNNSPLHF. CDR3 in DNA: TGTGCCTGGATACAGGGGAATAATTCACCCCTCCACTTT. The chain employs TRBV30 and TRBJ1-6; 7 positions match TRBD1. After removal of 4 bases from V and 5 bases from J, the junction contained 2 bases not matched to a gene. Germline assignment: CDR1 GTSNPN and CDR2 SVGIG (reference sequence). This CDR3 comprises 13 residues.

The rearrangement uses TRBV28 and TRBJ2-1; 8 bases map to TRBD2. Trimming took 6 bases from V and 9 from J; bases not matched to a gene: 4. Germline CDR1 is MDHEN and CDR2 is SYDVKM. The CDR3 covers 12 residues. The CDR3 here is CASSGSGSEQFF. For the CDR3, the DNA is TGTGCCAGCAGCGGCAGCGGGAGTGAGCAGTTCTTC.

This clone was seen just once. The chain joins TRBV18 to TRBJ1-2, with TRBD1 matching 7 bases. Looked up from germline, CDR1 is KGHSH and CDR2 is LQKENI. The trim removed 6 bases at V and 8 bases at J, leaving 12 bases unmatched. This CDR3 comprises 14 residues. CDR3 DNA: TGTGCCAGCTCCCCCTCACAGGGGATGCGGGGCTACACCTTC. Amino acid sequence: CASSPSQGMRGYTF.